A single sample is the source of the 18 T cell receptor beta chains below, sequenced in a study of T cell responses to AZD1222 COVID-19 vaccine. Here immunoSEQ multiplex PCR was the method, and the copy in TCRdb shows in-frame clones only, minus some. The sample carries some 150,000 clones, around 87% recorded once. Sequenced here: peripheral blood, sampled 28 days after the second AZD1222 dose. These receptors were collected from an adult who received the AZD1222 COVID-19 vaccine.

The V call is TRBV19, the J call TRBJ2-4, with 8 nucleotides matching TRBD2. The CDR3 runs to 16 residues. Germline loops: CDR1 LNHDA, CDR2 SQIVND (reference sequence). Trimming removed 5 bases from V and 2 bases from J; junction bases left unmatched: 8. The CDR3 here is CASSRGGETTKNIQYF. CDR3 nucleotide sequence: TGTGCCAGTAGTCGGGGGGGGGAGACGACCAAAAACATTCAGTACTTC.

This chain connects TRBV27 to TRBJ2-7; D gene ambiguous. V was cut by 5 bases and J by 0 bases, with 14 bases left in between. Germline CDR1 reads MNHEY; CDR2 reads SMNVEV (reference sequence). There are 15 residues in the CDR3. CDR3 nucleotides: TGTGCCAGCAGTAGCGTTAAGCACCTCTCCTACGAGCAGTACTTC. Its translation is CASSSVKHLSYEQYF.

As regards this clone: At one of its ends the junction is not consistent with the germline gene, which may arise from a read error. The CDR3 nucleotides are TGCAGCGTTCAAGACAGTAACACCGGGGAGCTGTTTTTT. This sequence encodes CSVQDSNTGELFF. V and J are TRBV29-1 and TRBJ2-2, with a tentative D call TRBD1 (5 bases). CDR1 and CDR2 from the germline V gene are SQVTM and ANQGSEA. The CDR3 is 13 amino acids.

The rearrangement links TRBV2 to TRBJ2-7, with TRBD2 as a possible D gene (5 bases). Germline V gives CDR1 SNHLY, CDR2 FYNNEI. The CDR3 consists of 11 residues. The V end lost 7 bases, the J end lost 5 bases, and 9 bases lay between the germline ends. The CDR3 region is CASKAGDEQYF. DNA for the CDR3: TGTGCCAGCAAGGCCGGGGACGAGCAGTACTTC.

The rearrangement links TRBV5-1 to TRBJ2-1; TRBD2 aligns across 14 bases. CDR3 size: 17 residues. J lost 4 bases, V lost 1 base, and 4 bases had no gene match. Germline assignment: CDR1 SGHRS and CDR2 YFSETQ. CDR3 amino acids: CASSLRGTSGRYNEQFF. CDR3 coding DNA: TGCGCCAGCAGCTTGAGGGGGACTAGCGGGAGATACAATGAGCAGTTCTTC.

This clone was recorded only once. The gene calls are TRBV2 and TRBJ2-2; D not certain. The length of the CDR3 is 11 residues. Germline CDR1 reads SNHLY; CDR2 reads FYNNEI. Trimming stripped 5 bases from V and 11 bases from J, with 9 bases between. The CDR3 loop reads CASSWDNELFF. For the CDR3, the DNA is TGTGCCAGCAGTTGGGATAACGAGCTGTTTTTT.

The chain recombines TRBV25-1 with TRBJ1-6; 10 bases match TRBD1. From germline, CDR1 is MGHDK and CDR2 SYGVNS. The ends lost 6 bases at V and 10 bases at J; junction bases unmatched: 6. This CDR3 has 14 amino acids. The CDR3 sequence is CASSLTGGDSPLHF. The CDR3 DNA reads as TGTGCCAGCAGCCTGACAGGGGGCGACTCACCCCTCCACTTT.

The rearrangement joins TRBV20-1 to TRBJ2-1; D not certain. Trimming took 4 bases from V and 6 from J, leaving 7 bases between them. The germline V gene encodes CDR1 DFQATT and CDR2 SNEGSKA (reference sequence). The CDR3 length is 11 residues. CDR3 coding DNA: TGCAGTGCTATAATGTTCAATGAGCAGTTCTTC. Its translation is CSAIMFNEQFF.

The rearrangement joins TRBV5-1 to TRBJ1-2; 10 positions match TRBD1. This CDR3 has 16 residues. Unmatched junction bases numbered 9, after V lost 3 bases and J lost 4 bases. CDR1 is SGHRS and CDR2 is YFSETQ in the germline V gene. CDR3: CASSSYDGTGVYGYTF. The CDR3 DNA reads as TGCGCCAGCAGCTCGTACGACGGGACAGGGGTCTATGGCTACACCTTC.

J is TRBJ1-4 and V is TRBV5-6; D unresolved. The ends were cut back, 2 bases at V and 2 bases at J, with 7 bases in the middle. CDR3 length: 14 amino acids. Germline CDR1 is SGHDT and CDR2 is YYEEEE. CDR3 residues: CASSFGGTNEKLFF. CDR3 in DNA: TGTGCCAGCAGCTTTGGCGGTACTAATGAAAAACTGTTTTTT. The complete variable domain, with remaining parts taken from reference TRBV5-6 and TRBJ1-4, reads DAGVTQSPTHLIKTRGQQVTLRCSPKSGHDTVSWYQQALGQGPQFIFQYYEEEERQRGNFPDRFSGHQFPNYSSELNVNALLLGDSALYLCASSFGGTNEKLFFGSGTQLSVL.

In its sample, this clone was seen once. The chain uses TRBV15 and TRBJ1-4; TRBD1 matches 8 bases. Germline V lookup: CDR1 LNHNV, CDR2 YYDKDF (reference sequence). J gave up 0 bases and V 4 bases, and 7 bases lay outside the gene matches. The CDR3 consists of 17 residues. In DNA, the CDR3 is TGTGCCACCAGCAACGGACAGGGACTGGCAACTAATGAAAAACTGTTTTTT. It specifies CATSNGQGLATNEKLFF.

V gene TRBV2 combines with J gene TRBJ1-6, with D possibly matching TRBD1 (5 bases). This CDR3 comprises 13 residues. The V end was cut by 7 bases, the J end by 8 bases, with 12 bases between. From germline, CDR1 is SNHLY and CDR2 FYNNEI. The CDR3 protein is CASKGSGYSPLHF. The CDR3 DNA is TGTGCCAGCAAGGGGTCGGGGTATTCACCCCTCCACTTT. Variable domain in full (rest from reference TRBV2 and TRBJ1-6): EPEVTQTPSHQVTQMGQEVILRCVPISNHLYFYWYRQILGQKVEFLVSFYNNEISEKSEIFDDQFSVERPDGSNFTLKIRSTKLEDSAMYFCASKGSGYSPLHFGNGTRLTVT.

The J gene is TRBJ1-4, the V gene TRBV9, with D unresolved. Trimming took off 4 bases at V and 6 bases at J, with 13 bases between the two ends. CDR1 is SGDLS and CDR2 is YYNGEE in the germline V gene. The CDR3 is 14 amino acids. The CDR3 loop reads CASSPRDAYEKLFF. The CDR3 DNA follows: TGTGCCAGCAGCCCCCGGGATGCTTATGAAAAACTGTTTTTT.

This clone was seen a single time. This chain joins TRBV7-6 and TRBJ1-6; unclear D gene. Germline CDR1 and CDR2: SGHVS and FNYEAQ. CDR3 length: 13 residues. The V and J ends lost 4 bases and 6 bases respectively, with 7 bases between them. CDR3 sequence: CASSSSRNSPLHF. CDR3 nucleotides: TGTGCCAGCAGCTCCTCGCGTAATTCACCCCTCCACTTT.

For the CDR3, the DNA is TGTGCCAGTAGCCCCTCAGGAGGTAGTACCACTGAAGCTTTCTTT. Amino acid sequence: CASSPSGGSTTEAFF. The chain recombines TRBV19 with TRBJ1-1; D uncertain. V lost 6 bases and J lost 4, with 18 bases in between. Germline V gene sequence: CDR1 LNHDA, CDR2 SQIVND (reference sequence). The CDR3 length is 15 residues.

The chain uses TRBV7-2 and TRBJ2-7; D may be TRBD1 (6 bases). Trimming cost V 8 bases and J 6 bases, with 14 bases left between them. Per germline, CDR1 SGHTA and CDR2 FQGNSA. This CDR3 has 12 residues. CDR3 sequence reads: CASGKGVAEQYF. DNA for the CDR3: TGTGCCAGCGGGAAGGGGGTTGCCGAGCAGTACTTC.

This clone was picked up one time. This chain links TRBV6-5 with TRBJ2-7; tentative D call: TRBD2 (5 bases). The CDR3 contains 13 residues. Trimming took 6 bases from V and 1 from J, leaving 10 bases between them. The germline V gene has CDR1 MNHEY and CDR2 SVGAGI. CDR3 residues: CASSQAASYEQYF. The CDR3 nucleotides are TGTGCCAGCAGCCAAGCGGCTTCCTACGAGCAGTACTTC.

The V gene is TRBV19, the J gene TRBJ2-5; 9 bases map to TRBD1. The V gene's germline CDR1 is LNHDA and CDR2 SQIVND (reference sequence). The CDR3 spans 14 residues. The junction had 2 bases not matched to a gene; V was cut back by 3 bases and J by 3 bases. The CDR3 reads CASSIGDREETQYF. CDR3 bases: TGTGCCAGTAGTATCGGGGACAGGGAAGAGACCCAGTACTTC.